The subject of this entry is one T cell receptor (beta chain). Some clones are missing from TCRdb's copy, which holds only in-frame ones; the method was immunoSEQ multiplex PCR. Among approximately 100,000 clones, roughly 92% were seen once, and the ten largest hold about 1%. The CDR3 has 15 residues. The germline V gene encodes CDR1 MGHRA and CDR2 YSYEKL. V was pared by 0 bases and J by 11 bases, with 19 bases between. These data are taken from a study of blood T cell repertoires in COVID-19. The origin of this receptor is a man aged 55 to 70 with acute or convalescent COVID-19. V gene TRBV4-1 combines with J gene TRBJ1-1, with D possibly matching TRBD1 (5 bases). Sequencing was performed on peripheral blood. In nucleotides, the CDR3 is TGCGCCAGCAGCCAAGATTTTCCCAGGGAGGAAAGGGCTTTCTTT. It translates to CASSQDFPREERAFF.